One sample yielded the 14 T cell receptor beta chains listed below, sequenced in a study of CD8+ T cells in alopecia areata. Extraction and reverse transcription of RNA yielded cDNA as the sequencing template. The repertoire was sequenced with immunoSEQ multiplex PCR; TCRdb's copy has only in-frame clones and lacks some. This table has 150,000 or so clones, roughly 44% appearing once. Sequencing input: CD4+ T cells sorted from blood. The source is a human donor with alopecia areata.

The rearrangement links TRBV7-9 to TRBJ2-1, with a possible D match to TRBD2 (6 bases). There are 15 residues in the CDR3. CDR1 and CDR2 (germline): SEHNR, FQNEAQ (reference sequence). V lost 3 bases and J 4 bases, leaving 13 bases between the germline ends. The CDR3 is CASSFDSGVYNEQFF. The CDR3 region has the DNA TGTGCCAGCAGCTTCGACTCGGGGGTTTACAATGAGCAGTTCTTC.

The rearrangement uses TRBV5-1 and TRBJ2-1; D call uncertain. The V end was cut by 2 bases, the J end by 7 bases, with 13 bases between. Germline assignment: CDR1 SGHRS and CDR2 YFSETQ. CDR3 size: 14 residues. Here the CDR3 DNA reads TGCGCCAGCAGCTTAACGGCGGTGGGAAATGAGCAGTTCTTC. Amino acid sequence: CASSLTAVGNEQFF. Supplemented by reference TRBV5-1 and TRBJ2-1, the full variable domain reads KAGVTQTPRYLIKTRGQQVTLSCSPISGHRSVSWYQQTPGQGLQFLFEYFSETQRNKGNFPGRFSGRQFSNSRSEMNVSTLELGDSALYLCASSLTAVGNEQFFGPGTRLTVL.

This clone was counted many times. The chain recombines TRBV5-8 with TRBJ2-2, with D possibly TRBD1 on 5 matching bases. With 2 bases removed from V and 3 bases from J, the gap between germline ends came to 5 bases. CDR1 is SGHTS and CDR2 is YDEGEE in the germline V gene. This CDR3 contains 13 residues. CDR3 DNA sequence: TGTGCCAGCAGCTTCAGGGACACCGGGGAGCTGTTTTTT. This gives the protein CASSFRDTGELFF.

The CDR3 sequence: CASSPGPPNYGYTF. CDR3 DNA sequence: TGTGCCAGCTCCCCGGGCCCACCTAACTATGGCTACACCTTC. The chain carries TRBV7-3 and TRBJ1-2; no clear D gene. The V gene's germline CDR1 is SGHTA and CDR2 FQGTGA. CDR3 length equals 14 residues. V was clipped by 8 bases and J by 0 bases, with 13 bases between them.

This clone occurred a few times. The chain has TRBV6-6 and TRBJ1-2, with 11 nucleotides matching TRBD1. V was pared by 6 bases and J by 7 bases, with 10 bases of the junction left unmatched. Germline CDR1 and CDR2: MNHNY and SVGAGI (reference sequence). CDR3 length equals 15 residues. The CDR3 DNA follows: TGTGCCAGCAGAGTATCAGGGACAGGGGGAAGTGGCTACACCTTC. This sequence encodes CASRVSGTGGSGYTF.

The rearrangement links TRBV29-1 to TRBJ2-2; D tentatively fits TRBD1 or TRBD2 (5 bases each). This CDR3 region has 14 residues. V was cut by 5 bases and J by 6 bases, with 16 bases left in between. CDR1 SQVTM and CDR2 ANQGSEA come from the germline V gene. The DNA for the CDR3 is TGCAGCGTTAGTGGGATTGTGGGGGCCGGGGAGCTGTTTTTT. Translating gives CSVSGIVGAGELFF.

This clone was detected a few times. This sequence joins TRBV27 and TRBJ2-7; 7 nucleotides agree with TRBD2. Germline CDR1 is MNHEY and CDR2 is SMNVEV (reference sequence). This CDR3 is 12 amino acids long. J was trimmed by 6 bases and V by 5 bases; bases with no gene match: 4. The CDR3 loop is CASSRTRFEQYF. As DNA, the CDR3 is TGTGCCAGCAGTCGGACTAGGTTCGAGCAGTACTTC.

This clone was recorded only once. The J gene is TRBJ1-2, the V gene TRBV5-1, with 9 bases identical to TRBD1. Germline-derived CDR1 and CDR2 are SGHRS and YFSETQ. This CDR3 comprises 14 residues. J was trimmed by 7 bases and V by 4 bases; bases with no gene match: 8. CDR3 DNA sequence: TGCGCCAGCAGCCCCCTCGGGACAGGGATTGGCTACACCTTC. Translated: CASSPLGTGIGYTF.

This clone was seen a handful of times. The gene calls are TRBV5-4 and TRBJ2-7; the match to TRBD1 covers 7 bases. With V trimmed by 4 bases and J by 2 bases, 6 bases remained unmatched. The CDR3 extends over 14 amino acids. Germline values: CDR1 SGHNT, CDR2 YYREEE (reference sequence). CDR3 region: CASSPDRRAYEQYF. The DNA of the CDR3 is TGTGCCAGCAGCCCGGACAGGCGAGCCTACGAGCAGTACTTC.

This clone came up a few times. The genes are TRBV29-1 and TRBJ2-7; 9 nucleotides align to TRBD1. The CDR3 sequence is 15 residues long. The V gene end was trimmed by 6 bases and the J gene end by 2 bases; junction bases not matched to a gene: 11. Germline assignment: CDR1 SQVTM and CDR2 ANQGSEA. CDR3 amino acids: CSVRLGTGSTYEQYF. DNA of the CDR3: TGCAGCGTACGGTTGGGGACAGGGTCGACCTACGAGCAGTACTTC.

The chain recombines TRBV7-9 with TRBJ1-2; maybe TRBD1 (5 bases). The CDR3 totals 13 residues. The germline V and J ends were trimmed by 4 bases and 3 bases, with 9 bases remaining between them. Germline-derived CDR1 and CDR2 are SEHNR and FQNEAQ (reference sequence). Here the CDR3 DNA reads TGTGCCAGCAGCTCCGGGACGGACTATGGCTACACCTTC. Translation gives CASSSGTDYGYTF. The whole variable domain, remainder taken from reference TRBV7-9 and TRBJ1-2, is DTGVSQNPRHKITKRGQNVTFRCDPISEHNRLYWYRQTLGQGPEFLTYFQNEAQLEKSRLLSDRFSAERPKGSFSTLEIQRTEQGDSAMYLCASSSGTDYGYTFGSGTRLTVV.

The J gene is TRBJ2-6, the V gene TRBV5-1; D remains unclear. Germline V gene lookup returns CDR1 SGHRS and CDR2 YFSETQ. This CDR3 is built from 15 residues. Trimming shortened V by 0 bases and J by 4 bases, and 8 bases separated the two germline ends. The chain's CDR3 is CASSLAVTGANVLTF. In DNA, the CDR3 is TGCGCCAGCAGCTTGGCAGTAACCGGGGCCAACGTCCTGACTTTC.

Only a few counts were recorded for this clone. J is TRBJ1-2 and V is TRBV11-2, with no clear D. CDR1 and CDR2 (germline): SGHAT, FQNNGV. This CDR3 has 13 residues. Trimming stripped 5 bases from V and 5 bases from J, with 12 bases between. The CDR3: CASSPVPHYGYTF. The CDR3 coding sequence is TGTGCCAGCAGCCCAGTACCCCATTATGGCTACACCTTC.

The chain employs TRBV5-1 and TRBJ1-2; D is ambiguous. Germline CDR1 is SGHRS and CDR2 is YFSETQ. The CDR3 is 14 amino acids. Between the trimmed V and J ends, which lost 2 bases and 4 bases, there was a span of 12 bases. CDR3 nucleotide sequence: TGCGCCAGCAGCTTTGAAGGGTTCGGCTATGGCTACACCTTC. It is translated as CASSFEGFGYGYTF.